The 12 T cell receptor beta chains presented below share a single source sample, sequenced in a study of blood T cell repertoires in COVID-19. This table comes from immunoSEQ multiplex PCR, and its TCRdb copy is limited to in-frame clones, with some not included. The table records some 350,000 clones, 83% of them present only once. Sequencing used peripheral blood. Receptors originate from a man younger than 40 with active or convalescent COVID-19.

The chain employs TRBV6-2 or TRBV6-3 and TRBJ2-7, with 10 bases lining up with TRBD1. Germline-derived CDR1 and CDR2 are MNHEY and SVGEGT. With V trimmed by 5 bases and J by 12 bases, 16 bases remained unmatched. CDR3 length: 15 amino acids. The DNA of the CDR3 is TGTGCCAGCAGTCGACCTCTCCGGGACAGGGGCCTGGGGTACTTC. As protein: CASSRPLRDRGLGYF.

This sequence joins TRBV20-1 and TRBJ2-1, with TRBD2 identical over 10 bases. This CDR3 spans 15 amino acids. The junction had 10 bases not matched to a gene; V was cut back by 5 bases and J by 6 bases. Germline V gene sequence: CDR1 DFQATT, CDR2 SNEGSKA (reference sequence). As DNA, the CDR3 is TGCAGTGCTGGTGGGGCTAGCGGGAGCGGCAATGAGCAGTTCTTC. It yields the protein CSAGGASGSGNEQFF.

The V and J genes are TRBV6-5 and TRBJ1-1, with 7 bases lining up with TRBD1. Germline V lookup: CDR1 MNHEY, CDR2 SVGAGI. The CDR3 spans 13 residues. Losses at the gene ends were 6 bases for V and 6 bases for J; bases not matched to a gene: 7. CDR3 coding DNA: TGTGCCAGCAGATTCCGACAGGGCCCTGAAGCTTTCTTT. Translated: CASRFRQGPEAFF.

This clone occurred once. The chain joins TRBV6-5 to TRBJ1-6; TRBD1 aligns across 7 bases. After removal of 5 bases from V and 10 bases from J, the junction contained 11 bases not matched to a gene. Germline V gene lookup returns CDR1 MNHEY and CDR2 SVGAGI. The CDR3 sequence is 15 residues long. This chain's CDR3 is CASSPSRGISSPLHF. Here the CDR3 DNA reads TGTGCCAGCAGTCCGAGCAGGGGGATCAGCTCACCCCTCCACTTT.

This clone has just one count. The rearrangement links TRBV5-4 to TRBJ1-4, with TRBD1 matching over 7 bases. This CDR3 region has 15 residues. The germline V gene encodes CDR1 SGHNT and CDR2 YYREEE (reference sequence). The V segment lost 4 bases and the J segment 7 bases; nucleotides outside the gene matches: 10. The CDR3 loop is CASSTEQGTSEKLFF. CDR3 coding DNA: TGTGCCAGCAGCACCGAACAGGGGACGAGTGAAAAACTGTTTTTT.

The chain joins TRBV19 to TRBJ1-5; 9 nucleotides align to TRBD1. J lost 3 bases, V lost 0 bases, and 6 bases had no gene match. Germline loops: CDR1 LNHDA, CDR2 SQIVND (reference sequence). CDR3 length: 17 amino acids. CDR3 sequence: CASSIDRDRAYNQPQHF. The CDR3 region has the DNA TGTGCCAGTAGTATAGACCGGGACAGGGCGTACAATCAGCCCCAGCATTTT.

The chain recombines TRBV4-2 with TRBJ1-2; 10 bases match TRBD1. CDR3 length: 15 amino acids. Germline CDR1 and CDR2: LGHNA and YNFKEQ. V dropped 0 bases and J dropped 10; count of bases not matched to a gene: 8. The CDR3 DNA reads as TGTGCCAGCAGCCAAGATTTAGGGACAGGGGTTGTCTACACCTTC. It translates to CASSQDLGTGVVYTF.

The chain carries TRBV6-5 and TRBJ1-4; no firm D call. This CDR3 comprises 12 residues. V was pared by 8 bases and J by 5 bases, with 9 bases between. Germline CDR1 and CDR2: MNHEY and SVGAGI. CDR3 sequence reads: CASGRKNEKLFF. For the CDR3, the DNA is TGTGCCAGCGGCCGCAAGAATGAAAAACTGTTTTTT.

This clone was detected only a few times. The rearrangement links TRBV7-8 to TRBJ1-3; D perhaps matches TRBD1 (5 bases). Germline-derived CDR1 and CDR2 are SGHVS and FQNEAQ. The CDR3 runs 16 residues. V lost 1 base to trimming and J lost 0 bases, with 10 bases between them. Written as DNA, the CDR3 is TGTGCCAGCAGCTTAGAGCCGGGGGGCTCTGGAAACACCATATATTTT. This gives the protein CASSLEPGGSGNTIYF.

The chain recombines TRBV28 with TRBJ2-4, with 10 bases aligning to TRBD2. Losses at the gene ends were 4 bases for V and 9 bases for J; bases not matched to a gene: 9. The CDR3 is made up of 15 amino acids. Germline V gene data show CDR1 as MDHEN and CDR2 as SYDVKM. In nucleotides, the CDR3 is TGTGCCAGCAGTTCTCTAGCGGGAGCCACGGTCATTCAGTACTTC. Translating it yields CASSSLAGATVIQYF.

The chain has TRBV9 and TRBJ2-5; 9 nucleotides line up with TRBD2. The CDR3 contains 16 residues. Germline assignment: CDR1 SGDLS and CDR2 YYNGEE. V was pared by 0 bases and J by 5 bases, with 8 bases of the junction left unmatched. The CDR3 loop is CASSVGLAGGPETQYF. The DNA of the CDR3 is TGTGCCAGCAGCGTAGGGCTGGCGGGGGGGCCGGAGACCCAGTACTTC.

This clone was counted a single time. CDR3: CASSIRRGSTDTQYF. The DNA of the CDR3 is TGTGCCAGTAGTATCCGGCGGGGTAGCACAGATACGCAGTATTTT. The genes are TRBV19 and TRBJ2-3; a possible D gene is TRBD2 (6 bases). Germline CDR1 and CDR2: LNHDA and SQIVND (reference sequence). The V end lost 3 bases, the J end lost 0 bases, and 10 bases lay between the germline ends. CDR3 length: 15 residues.